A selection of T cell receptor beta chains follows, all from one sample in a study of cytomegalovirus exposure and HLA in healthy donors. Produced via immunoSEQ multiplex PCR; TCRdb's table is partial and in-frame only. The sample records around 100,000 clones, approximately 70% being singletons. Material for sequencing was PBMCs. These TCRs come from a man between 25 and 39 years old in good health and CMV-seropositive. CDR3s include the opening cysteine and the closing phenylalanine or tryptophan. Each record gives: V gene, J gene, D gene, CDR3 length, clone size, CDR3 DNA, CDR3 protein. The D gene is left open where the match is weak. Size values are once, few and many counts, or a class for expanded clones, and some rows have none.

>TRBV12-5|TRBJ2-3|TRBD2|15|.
TGTGCTAGTGGTTTGGTAAGGGCCCCCGGACTAGCGGAATATTTT
CASGLVRAPGLAEYF
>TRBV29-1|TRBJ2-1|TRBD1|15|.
TGCAGCGTTGAAGGGGGACAGGGGATCTACAATGAGCAGTTCTTC
CSVEGGQGIYNEQFF
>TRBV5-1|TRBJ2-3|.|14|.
TGCGCCAGCAGCTCTCAGGGTGGGGGCAATACGCAGTATTTT
CASSSQGGGNTQYF
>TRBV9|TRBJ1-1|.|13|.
TGTGCCAGCAGCGCCTATCGCGCCACTGAAGCTTTCTTT
CASSAYRATEAFF
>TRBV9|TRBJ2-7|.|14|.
TGTGCCAGCAGCGTAGAGATGAGCTCCTACGAGCAGTACTTC
CASSVEMSSYEQYF
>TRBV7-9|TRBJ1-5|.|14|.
TGTGCCAGCAGTTCCTGGGGGCGCGGTCAGCCCCAGCATTTT
CASSSWGRGQPQHF
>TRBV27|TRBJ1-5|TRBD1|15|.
TGTGCCAGCAGTTTAGGACAGGGTAGCAATCAGCCCCAGCATTTT
CASSLGQGSNQPQHF
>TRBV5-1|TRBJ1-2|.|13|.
TGCGCCAGCAGCGCCGGGACATTCTATGGCTACACCTTC
CASSAGTFYGYTF
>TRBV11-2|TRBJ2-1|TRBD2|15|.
TGTGCCAGCATACCGGGACTAGCGCTTAACAATGAGCAGTTCTTC
CASIPGLALNNEQFF
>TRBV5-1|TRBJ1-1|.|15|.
TGCGCCAGCAGCCCGGACAGAAAGGCCAACACTGAAGCTTTCTTT
CASSPDRKANTEAFF
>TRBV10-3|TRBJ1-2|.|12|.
TGTGCCATCCCGGGGGGGGCAGGTGGCTACACCTTC
CAIPGGAGGYTF
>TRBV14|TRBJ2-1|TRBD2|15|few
TGTGCCAGCAGCCAAGGGCTAGCGGGGAATGAGCGGCAGTTCTTC
CASSQGLAGNERQFF
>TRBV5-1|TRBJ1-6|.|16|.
TGCGCCAGCAGCCCGGGAGGACAGATTTATAATTCACCCCTCCACTTT
CASSPGGQIYNSPLHF
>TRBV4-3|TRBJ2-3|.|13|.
TGCGCCAGCAGCGGACAGTTCACAGATACGCAGTATTTT
CASSGQFTDTQYF
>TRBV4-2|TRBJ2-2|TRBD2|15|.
TGTGCCAGCAGCCAAGCGGGGGGTAGCACCGGGGAGCTGTTTTTT
CASSQAGGSTGELFF
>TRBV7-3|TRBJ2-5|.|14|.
TGTGCCAGCAGCTTAACTGGGCCCGTGGAGACCCAGTACTTC
CASSLTGPVETQYF
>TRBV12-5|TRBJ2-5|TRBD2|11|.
TGTGCTAGTGGTTCCGGGGGGGCCCAGTACTTC
CASGSGGAQYF
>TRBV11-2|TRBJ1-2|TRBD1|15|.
TGTGCCAGCAGCTTAAGTAAGGGGGCTAGCTATGGCTACACCTTC
CASSLSKGASYGYTF
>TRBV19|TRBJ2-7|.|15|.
TGTGCCAGTAGGGCGGGGTCAGCTAATTACTACGAGCAGTACTTC
CASRAGSANYYEQYF
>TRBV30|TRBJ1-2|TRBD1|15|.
TGTGCCTGGAGTGTACCCGACAGGGGCCTCTATGGCTACACCTTC
CAWSVPDRGLYGYTF
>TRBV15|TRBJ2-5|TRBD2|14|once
TGTGCCACCAGCGGCGGGGGGGCGGAGGAGACCCAGTACTTC
CATSGGGAEETQYF
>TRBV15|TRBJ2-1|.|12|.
TGTGCCACCAGCAGAGATCGGGGTGAGCAGTTCTTC
CATSRDRGEQFF
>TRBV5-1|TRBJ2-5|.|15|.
TGCGCCAGCAGCTCCCGCTTAGGGGTTAGCGAGACCCAGTACTTC
CASSSRLGVSETQYF
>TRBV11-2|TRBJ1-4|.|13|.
TGTGCCAGCAGCTTAGATATAGGGGCGAGTCTCCGTTTT
CASSLDIGASLRF
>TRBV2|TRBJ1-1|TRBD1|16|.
TGTGCCAGCAGGAGGGAAGTTGGACAGGGCGACACTGAAGCTTTCTTT
CASRREVGQGDTEAFF
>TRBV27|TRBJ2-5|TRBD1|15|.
TGTGCCAGCAGTCCCATACGCAGGGGGCGGGAGACCCAGTACTTC
CASSPIRRGRETQYF
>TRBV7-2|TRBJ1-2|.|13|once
TGTGCCAGCAGCGCGGGATTAGCCCATGGCTACACCTTC
CASSAGLAHGYTF
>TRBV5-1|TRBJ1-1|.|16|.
TGCGCCAGCAGCTTACACGGGGGTGGTTTGGACACTGAAGCTTTCTTT
CASSLHGGGLDTEAFF
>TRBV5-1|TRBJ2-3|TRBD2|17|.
TGCGCCAGCAGCTTGGAGACTAGCGGGGGGACCACAGATACGCAGTATTTT
CASSLETSGGTTDTQYF
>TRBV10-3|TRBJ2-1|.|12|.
TGTGCCATTTCGGACAGCGCCAATGAGCAGTTCTTC
CAISDSANEQFF
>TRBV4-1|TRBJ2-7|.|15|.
TGCGCCAGCAGCCAAGAGACTTCAGGGTTTCACGAGCAGTACTTC
CASSQETSGFHEQYF
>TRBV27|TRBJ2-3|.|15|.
TGTGCCGGCAGTGTCGGCACTAGACTCACAGATACGCAGTATTTT
CAGSVGTRLTDTQYF
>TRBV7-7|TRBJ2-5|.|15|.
TGTGCTAGCAGCTTATCTCATGGACAGCAAGAGACCCAGTACTTC
CASSLSHGQQETQYF
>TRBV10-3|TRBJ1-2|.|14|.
TGTGCCATCACAGGGATTGACTTGGGCTATGGCTACACCTTC
CAITGIDLGYGYTF
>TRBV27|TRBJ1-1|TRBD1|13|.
TGTGCCAGCAGCCTAGGAGGGGGCCTTGAAGCTTTCTTT
CASSLGGGLEAFF
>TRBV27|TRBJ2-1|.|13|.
TGTGCCAGCAGTTTGAAGGGCGGGAATGAGCAGTTCTTC
CASSLKGGNEQFF
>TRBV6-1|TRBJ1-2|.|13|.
TGTGCCAGCAGTGAACTTCAGACGGGTGGCTACACCTTC
CASSELQTGGYTF
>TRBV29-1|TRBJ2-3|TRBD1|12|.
TGCAGCGTGGCAGGGGGTAGGGATACGCAGTATTTT
CSVAGGRDTQYF
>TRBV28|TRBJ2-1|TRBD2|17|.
TGTGCCAGCAGTTTAGCCCAGACTAGCGGGATTTACAATGAGCAGTTCTTC
CASSLAQTSGIYNEQFF
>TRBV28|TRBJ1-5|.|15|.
TGTGCCAGCAGTTTATTATCGGGGTCCAATCAGCCCCAGCATTTT
CASSLLSGSNQPQHF
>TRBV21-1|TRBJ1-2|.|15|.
TGTGCCAGCAGCATGACAGTAACAGGGCTCTATGGCTACACCTTC
CASSMTVTGLYGYTF
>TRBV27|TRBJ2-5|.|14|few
TGTGCCAGCAGTTTAAGTATGCGGAGGGAGGCCCAGTACTTC
CASSLSMRREAQYF
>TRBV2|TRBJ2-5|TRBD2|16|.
TGTGCCAGCAGTGGTGGACTAGCGGCTTACCAAGAGACCCAGTACTTC
CASSGGLAAYQETQYF